This TCR beta chain appears in the sequencing data of a study of blood T cell repertoires in COVID-19. As for the study in general: Some COVID-19 samples were acute and others convalescent; all came from the United States, Italy and Spain. The analysed material was cDNA or gDNA that came from T cells, B-cell-depleted T cells, or PBMCs.

The CDR3 is 14 amino acids. Germline V gene lookup returns CDR1 MNHEY and CDR2 SVGAGI. Trimming removed 2 bases from V and 4 bases from J; junction bases left unmatched: 3. Patients at the Seattle site were enrolled during active infection and followed longitudinally. Clones were read by immunoSEQ multiplex PCR, and TCRdb kept only the in-frame ones, dropping some. The data hold under 100,000 clones, with roughly 78% observed a single time. The sequenced material came from peripheral blood. The clonotype originates from a man aged 60 to 69 with COVID-19, enrolled during active disease. The V call is TRBV6-5, the J call TRBJ1-2; 8 bases fit TRBD1. For the CDR3, the DNA is TGTGCCAGCAGTTACCTAGGACAGGGCTATGGCTACACCTTC. Translation gives CASSYLGQGYGYTF.